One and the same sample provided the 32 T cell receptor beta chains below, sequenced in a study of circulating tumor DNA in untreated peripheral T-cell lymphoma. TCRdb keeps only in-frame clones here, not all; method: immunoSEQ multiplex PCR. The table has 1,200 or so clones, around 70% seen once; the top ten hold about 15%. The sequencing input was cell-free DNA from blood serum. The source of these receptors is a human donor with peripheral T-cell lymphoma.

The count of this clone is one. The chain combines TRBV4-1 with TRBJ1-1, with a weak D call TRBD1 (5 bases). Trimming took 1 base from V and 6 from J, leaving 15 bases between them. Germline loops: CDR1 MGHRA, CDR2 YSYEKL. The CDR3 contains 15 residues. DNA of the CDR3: TGCGCCAGCAGCCAAGGCCCAGGGCAAACCCCTGAAGCTTTCTTT. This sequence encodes CASSQGPGQTPEAFF.

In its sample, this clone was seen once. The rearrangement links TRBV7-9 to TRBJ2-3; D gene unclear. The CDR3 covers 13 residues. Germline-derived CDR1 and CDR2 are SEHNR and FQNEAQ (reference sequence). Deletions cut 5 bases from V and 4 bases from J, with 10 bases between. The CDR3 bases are TGTGCCAGCAGCCCACTAATGGCAGATACGCAGTATTTT. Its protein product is CASSPLMADTQYF.

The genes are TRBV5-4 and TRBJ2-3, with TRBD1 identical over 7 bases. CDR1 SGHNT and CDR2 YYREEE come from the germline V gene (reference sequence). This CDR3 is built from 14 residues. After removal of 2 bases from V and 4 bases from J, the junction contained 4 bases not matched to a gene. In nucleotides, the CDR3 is TGTGCCAGCAGCTTAGGGGGCACGGCAGATACGCAGTATTTT. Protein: CASSLGGTADTQYF.

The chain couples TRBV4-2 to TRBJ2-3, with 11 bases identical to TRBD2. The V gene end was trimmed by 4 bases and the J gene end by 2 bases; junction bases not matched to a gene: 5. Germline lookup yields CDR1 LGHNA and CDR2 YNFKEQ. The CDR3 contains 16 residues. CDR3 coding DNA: TGTGCCAGCAGCCCTAGCGGGGGGCGGGTCACAGATACGCAGTATTTT. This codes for CASSPSGGRVTDTQYF.

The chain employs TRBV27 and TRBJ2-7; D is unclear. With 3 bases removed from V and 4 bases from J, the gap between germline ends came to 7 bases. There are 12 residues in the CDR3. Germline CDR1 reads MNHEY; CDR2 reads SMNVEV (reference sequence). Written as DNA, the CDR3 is TGTGCCAGCAGTTTGGACCGGTACGAGCAGTACTTC. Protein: CASSLDRYEQYF.

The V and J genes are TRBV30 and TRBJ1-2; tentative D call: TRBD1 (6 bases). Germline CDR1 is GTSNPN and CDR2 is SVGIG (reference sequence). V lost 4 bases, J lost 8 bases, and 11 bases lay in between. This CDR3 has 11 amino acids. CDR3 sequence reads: CAWKTTGGYTF. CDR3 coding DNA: TGTGCCTGGAAGACGACAGGAGGCTACACCTTC.

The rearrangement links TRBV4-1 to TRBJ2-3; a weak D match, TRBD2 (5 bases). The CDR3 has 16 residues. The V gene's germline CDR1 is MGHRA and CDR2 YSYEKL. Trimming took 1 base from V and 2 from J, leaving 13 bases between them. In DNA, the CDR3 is TGCGCCAGCAGCCAAGTACGGAGAGGGTCCACAGATACGCAGTATTTT. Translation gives CASSQVRRGSTDTQYF.

Here the CDR3 DNA reads TGTGCCAGCAGTTCGACTAGTGGGGATACGCAGTATTTT. It encodes CASSSTSGDTQYF. The J gene is TRBJ2-3, the V gene TRBV28, with a possible D match to TRBD2 (6 bases). The CDR3 extends over 13 amino acids. V shed 4 bases and J shed 6 bases, with 11 bases lying between them. CDR1 and CDR2 (germline): MDHEN, SYDVKM.

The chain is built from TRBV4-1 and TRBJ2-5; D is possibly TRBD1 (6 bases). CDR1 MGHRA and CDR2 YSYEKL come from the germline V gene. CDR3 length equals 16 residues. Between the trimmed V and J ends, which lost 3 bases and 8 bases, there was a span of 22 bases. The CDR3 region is CASSQSHERTERTQYF. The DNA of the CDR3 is TGCGCCAGCAGCCAGTCCCACGAGAGGACAGAGAGAACCCAGTACTTC.

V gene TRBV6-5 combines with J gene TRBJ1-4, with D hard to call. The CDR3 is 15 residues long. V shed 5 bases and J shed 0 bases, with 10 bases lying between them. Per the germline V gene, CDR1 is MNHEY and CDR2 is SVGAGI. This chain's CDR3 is CASSHTAPTNEKLFF. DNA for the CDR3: TGTGCCAGCAGTCACACAGCTCCAACTAATGAAAAACTGTTTTTT.

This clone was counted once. This CDR3 reads CASSAGWGWGDGYGYTF. The CDR3 DNA reads as TGTGCCAGCAGCGCGGGTTGGGGATGGGGAGACGGTTATGGCTACACCTTC. The genes are TRBV2 and TRBJ1-2; unclear D gene. The CDR3 runs to 17 residues. The V end lost 6 bases, the J end lost 5 bases, and 25 bases lay between the germline ends. Germline CDR1 is SNHLY and CDR2 is FYNNEI.

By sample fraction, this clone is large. The CDR3 region is CASSVEGSGGYEQYF. The CDR3 DNA is TGTGCCAGCAGCGTAGAAGGTAGCGGGGGGTACGAGCAGTACTTC. The rearrangement joins TRBV9 to TRBJ2-7; 10 positions match TRBD2. Germline V lookup: CDR1 SGDLS, CDR2 YYNGEE. The CDR3 is made up of 15 amino acids. The V segment lost 0 bases and the J segment 4 bases; nucleotides outside the gene matches: 4.

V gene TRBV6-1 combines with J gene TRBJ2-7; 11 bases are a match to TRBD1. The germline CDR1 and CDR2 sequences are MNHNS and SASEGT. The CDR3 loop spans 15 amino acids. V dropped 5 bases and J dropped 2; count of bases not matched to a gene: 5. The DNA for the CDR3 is TGTGCCAGCAGTCAAGGGACAGGGGGGGCCTACGAGCAGTACTTC. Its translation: CASSQGTGGAYEQYF.

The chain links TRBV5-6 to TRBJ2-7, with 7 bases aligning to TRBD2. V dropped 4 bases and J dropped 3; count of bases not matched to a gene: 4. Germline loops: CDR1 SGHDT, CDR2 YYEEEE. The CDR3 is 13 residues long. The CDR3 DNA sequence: TGTGCCAGCAGCGGTGCGGGGGACTACGAGCAGTACTTC. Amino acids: CASSGAGDYEQYF.

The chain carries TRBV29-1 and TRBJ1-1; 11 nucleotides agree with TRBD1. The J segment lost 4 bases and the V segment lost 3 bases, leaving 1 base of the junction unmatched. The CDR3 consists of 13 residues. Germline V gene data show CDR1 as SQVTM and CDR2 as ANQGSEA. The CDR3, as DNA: TGCAGCGTTGATGGGACAGGGGGCACTGAAGCTTTCTTT. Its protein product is CSVDGTGGTEAFF.

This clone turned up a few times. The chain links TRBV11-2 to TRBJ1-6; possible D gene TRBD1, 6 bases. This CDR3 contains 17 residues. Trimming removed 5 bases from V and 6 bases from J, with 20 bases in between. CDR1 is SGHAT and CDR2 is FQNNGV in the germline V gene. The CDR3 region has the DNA TGTGCCAGCAGCCCGGGGGGCAGGAAAGGAATTAATTCACCCCTCCACTTT. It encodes CASSPGGRKGINSPLHF.

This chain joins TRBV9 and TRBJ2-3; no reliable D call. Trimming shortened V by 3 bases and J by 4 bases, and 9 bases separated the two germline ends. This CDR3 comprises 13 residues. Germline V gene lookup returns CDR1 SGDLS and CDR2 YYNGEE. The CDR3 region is CASSGFGADTQYF. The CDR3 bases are TGTGCCAGCAGCGGGTTCGGCGCAGATACGCAGTATTTT.

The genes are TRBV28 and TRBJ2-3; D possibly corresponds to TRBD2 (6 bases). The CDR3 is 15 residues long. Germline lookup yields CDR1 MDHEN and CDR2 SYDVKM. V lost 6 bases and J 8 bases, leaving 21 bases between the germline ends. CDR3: CASRPGDGARGTQYF. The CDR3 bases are TGTGCCAGCAGGCCGGGGGACGGGGCGCGTGGTACGCAGTATTTT.

CDR3 sequence reads: CASSLAAGRTNEKLFF. The DNA for the CDR3 is TGTGCCAGCAGCTTGGCGGCGGGGAGGACTAATGAAAAACTGTTTTTT. This chain uses TRBV5-5 with TRBJ1-4; no clear D. Germline-derived CDR1 and CDR2 are SGHKS and YYEKEE (reference sequence). The CDR3 has 16 amino acids. Trimming cost V 0 bases and J 2 bases, with 11 bases left between them.

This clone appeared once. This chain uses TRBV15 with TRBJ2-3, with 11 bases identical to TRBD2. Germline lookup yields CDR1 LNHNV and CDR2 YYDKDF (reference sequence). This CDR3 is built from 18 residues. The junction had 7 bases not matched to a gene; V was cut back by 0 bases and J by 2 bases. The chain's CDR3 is CATSRDTLAGADTDTQYF. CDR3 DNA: TGTGCCACCAGCAGAGATACACTAGCGGGGGCTGACACAGATACGCAGTATTTT.

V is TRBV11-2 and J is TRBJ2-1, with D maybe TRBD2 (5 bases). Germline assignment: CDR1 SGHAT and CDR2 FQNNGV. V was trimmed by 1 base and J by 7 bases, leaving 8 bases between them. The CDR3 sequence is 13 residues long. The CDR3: CASSLARGNEQFF. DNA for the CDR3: TGTGCCAGCAGCTTAGCCCGAGGGAATGAGCAGTTCTTC.

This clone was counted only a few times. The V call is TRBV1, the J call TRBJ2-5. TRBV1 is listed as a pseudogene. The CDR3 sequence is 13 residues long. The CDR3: CTSSPSRQETQYF. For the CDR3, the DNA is TGCACCAGCAGCCCCAGCCGACAAGAGACCCAGTACTTC.

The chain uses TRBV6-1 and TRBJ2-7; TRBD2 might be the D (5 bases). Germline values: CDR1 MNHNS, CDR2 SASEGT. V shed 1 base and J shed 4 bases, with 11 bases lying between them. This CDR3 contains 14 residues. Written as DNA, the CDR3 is TGTGCCAGCAGTGAAGTGGGAGTGTCGTACGAGCAGTACTTC. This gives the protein CASSEVGVSYEQYF.

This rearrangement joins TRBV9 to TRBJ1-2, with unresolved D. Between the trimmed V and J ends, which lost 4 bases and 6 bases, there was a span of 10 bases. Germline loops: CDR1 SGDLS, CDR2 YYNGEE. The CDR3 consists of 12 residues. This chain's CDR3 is CASSLPGNGYTF. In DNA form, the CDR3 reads TGTGCCAGCAGCCTCCCGGGAAATGGCTACACCTTC.

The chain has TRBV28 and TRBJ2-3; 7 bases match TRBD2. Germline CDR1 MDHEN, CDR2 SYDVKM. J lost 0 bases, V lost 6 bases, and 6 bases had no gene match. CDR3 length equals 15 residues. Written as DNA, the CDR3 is TGTGCCAGCAGCCCGACTAGCCGGAGCACAGATACGCAGTATTTT. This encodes CASSPTSRSTDTQYF. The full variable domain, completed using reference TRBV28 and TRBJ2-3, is DVKVTQSSRYLVKRTGEKVFLECVQDMDHENMFWYRQDPGLGLRLIYFSYDVKMKEKGDIPEGYSVSREKKERFSLILESASTNQTSMYLCASSPTSRSTDTQYFGPGTRLTVL.

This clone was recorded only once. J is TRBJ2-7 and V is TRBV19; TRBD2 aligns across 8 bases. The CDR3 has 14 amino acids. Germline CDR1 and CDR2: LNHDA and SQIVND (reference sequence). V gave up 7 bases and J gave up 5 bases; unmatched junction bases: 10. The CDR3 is CASNEAGGVDEQYF. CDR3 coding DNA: TGTGCCAGTAATGAGGCGGGAGGAGTCGACGAGCAGTACTTC.

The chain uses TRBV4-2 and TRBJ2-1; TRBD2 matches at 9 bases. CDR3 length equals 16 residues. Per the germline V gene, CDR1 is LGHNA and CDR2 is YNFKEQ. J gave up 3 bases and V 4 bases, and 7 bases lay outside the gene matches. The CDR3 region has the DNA TGTGCCAGCAGCCCAATGGGCGGGGGGGTCTACAATGAGCAGTTCTTC. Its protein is CASSPMGGGVYNEQFF.

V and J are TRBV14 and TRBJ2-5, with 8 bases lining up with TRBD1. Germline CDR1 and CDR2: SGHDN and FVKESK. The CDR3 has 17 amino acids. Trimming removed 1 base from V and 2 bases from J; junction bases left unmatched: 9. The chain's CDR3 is CASSQAPTGERQETQYF. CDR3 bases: TGTGCCAGCAGCCAAGCCCCGACAGGGGAACGGCAAGAGACCCAGTACTTC. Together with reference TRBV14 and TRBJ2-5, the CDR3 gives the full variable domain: EAGVTQFPSHSVIEKGQTVTLRCDPISGHDNLYWYRRVMGKEIKFLLHFVKESKQDESGMPNNRFLAERTGGTYSTLKVQPAELEDSGVYFCASSQAPTGERQETQYFGPGTRLLVL.

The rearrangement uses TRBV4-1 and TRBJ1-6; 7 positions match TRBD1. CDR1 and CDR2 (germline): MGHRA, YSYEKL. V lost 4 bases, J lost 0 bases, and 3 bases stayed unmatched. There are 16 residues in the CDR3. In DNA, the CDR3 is TGCGCCAGCAGCCGGACAGGAAGCTCCTATAATTCACCCCTCCACTTT. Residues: CASSRTGSSYNSPLHF.

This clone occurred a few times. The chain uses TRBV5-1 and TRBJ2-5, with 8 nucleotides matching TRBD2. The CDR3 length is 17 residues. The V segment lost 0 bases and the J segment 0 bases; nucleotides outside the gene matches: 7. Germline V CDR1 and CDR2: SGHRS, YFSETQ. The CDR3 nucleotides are TGCGCCAGCAGCTTGGCCGAAGCGGGGGAGAACCAAGAGACCCAGTACTTC. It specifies CASSLAEAGENQETQYF.

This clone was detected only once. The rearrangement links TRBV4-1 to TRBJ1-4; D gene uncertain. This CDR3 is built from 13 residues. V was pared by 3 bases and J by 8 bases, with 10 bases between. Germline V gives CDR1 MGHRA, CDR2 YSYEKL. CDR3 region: CASSHVEGEKLFF. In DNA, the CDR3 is TGCGCCAGCAGCCACGTCGAAGGGGAAAAACTGTTTTTT.

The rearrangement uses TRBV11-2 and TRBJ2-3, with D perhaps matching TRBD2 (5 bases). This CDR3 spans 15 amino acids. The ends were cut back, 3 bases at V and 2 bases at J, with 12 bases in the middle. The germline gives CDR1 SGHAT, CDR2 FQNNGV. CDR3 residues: CASSFSDRDTDTQYF. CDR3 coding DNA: TGTGCCAGCAGCTTCAGCGACCGGGACACAGATACGCAGTATTTT.